The rows below give T cell receptor beta chains drawn from one sample of a study of blood T cell repertoires in COVID-19. Data came from immunoSEQ multiplex PCR; TCRdb stores just in-frame clones and leaves some out. This table has 28,000 or so clones, roughly 90% appearing once. Specimen: peripheral blood. These receptors were obtained from a human donor with active COVID-19. The donor label of this sample is uncertain. CDR3s include the opening cysteine and the closing phenylalanine or tryptophan. D genes are given only for firm matches. Not all rows give a size; the values are once, few, many and, for expanded clones, a class.

size: NA
J: TRBJ2-3
V: TRBV7-9
D: NA
CDR3: CASSLQGSTDTQYF
DNA: TGTGCCAGCAGCTTACAGGGGAGCACAGATACGCAGTATTTT

size: once
J: TRBJ2-7
V: TRBV11-2
D: NA
CDR3: CASSSSRGTVNEQYF
DNA: TGTGCCAGCAGCTCCTCACGGGGGACAGTCAACGAGCAGTACTTC

size: NA
J: TRBJ1-3
V: TRBV28
D: NA
CDR3: CASSSGGLSGNTIYF
DNA: TGTGCCAGCAGTTCGGGGGGCCTCTCTGGAAACACCATATATTTT

size: NA
J: TRBJ2-4
V: TRBV4-3
D: NA
CDR3: CASSQEGQVAGPLAKNIQYF
DNA: TGCGCCAGCAGCCAAGAGGGCCAAGTTGCAGGGCCGCTAGCCAAAAACATTCAGTACTTC

size: NA
J: TRBJ2-7
V: TRBV29-1
D: NA
CDR3: CSVRWGGRFTYEQYF
DNA: TGCAGCGTTAGGTGGGGCGGTCGCTTTACCTACGAGCAGTACTTC

size: NA
J: TRBJ2-1
V: TRBV14
D: NA
CDR3: CASSQDLGAEQFF
DNA: TGTGCCAGCAGCCAAGATCTGGGGGCAGAGCAGTTCTTC

size: NA
J: TRBJ1-5
V: TRBV19
D: NA
CDR3: CASSIVYSNQPQHF
DNA: TGTGCCAGTAGTATTGTATATAGCAATCAGCCCCAGCATTTT

size: NA
J: TRBJ2-7
V: TRBV12-5
D: NA
CDR3: CASLVDRLGEQYF
DNA: TGTGCTAGTCTTGTGGACAGACTGGGCGAGCAGTACTTC

size: NA
J: TRBJ1-5
V: TRBV27
D: NA
CDR3: CASSLLGVDQPQHF
DNA: TGTGCCAGCAGTTTATTAGGGGTGGATCAGCCCCAGCATTTT

size: NA
J: TRBJ2-1
V: TRBV3-1/TRBV3-2
D: TRBD2
CDR3: CASSQEGLAGEGIF
DNA: TGTGCCAGCAGCCAAGAGGGACTAGCGGGAGAGGGGATCTTC

size: NA
J: TRBJ1-6
V: TRBV10-1
D: NA
CDR3: CASLRDINSPLHF
DNA: TGCGCCAGTCTACGGGACATCAATTCACCCCTCCACTTT

size: NA
J: TRBJ2-7
V: TRBV5-6
D: NA
CDR3: CASSLGGSGGEQYF
DNA: TGTGCCAGCAGCCTAGGCGGTAGCGGAGGCGAGCAGTACTTC

size: NA
J: TRBJ2-7
V: TRBV7-8
D: TRBD1
CDR3: CASSRQGRSYEQYF
DNA: TGTGCCAGCAGCCGACAGGGCCGCTCCTACGAGCAGTACTTC

size: NA
J: TRBJ2-1
V: TRBV9
D: TRBD2
CDR3: CASSYGTSGAEQFF
DNA: TGTGCCAGCAGCTACGGGACTAGCGGAGCGGAGCAGTTCTTC

size: NA
J: TRBJ2-5
V: TRBV4-2
D: NA
CDR3: CASSQDWIAAFQETQYF
DNA: TGTGCCAGCAGCCAAGACTGGATAGCGGCCTTCCAAGAGACCCAGTACTTC

size: NA
J: TRBJ2-5
V: TRBV7-6
D: TRBD2
CDR3: CASSSIAGESLETQYF
DNA: TGTGCCAGCAGCTCAATAGCGGGAGAGAGTTTGGAGACCCAGTACTTC

size: NA
J: TRBJ2-2
V: TRBV2
D: NA
CDR3: CASRTIGGTTGELFF
DNA: TGTGCCAGCAGGACGATTGGGGGGACCACCGGGGAGCTGTTTTTT

size: NA
J: TRBJ2-2
V: TRBV14
D: TRBD2
CDR3: CASSQLSSGSAGELFF
DNA: TGTGCCAGCAGCCAGCTTTCCAGCGGGAGCGCCGGGGAGCTGTTTTTT

size: NA
J: TRBJ2-1
V: TRBV10-3
D: TRBD2
CDR3: CATSGTSGGNEQFF
DNA: TGTGCCACCTCCGGGACTAGCGGGGGCAATGAGCAGTTCTTC

size: NA
J: TRBJ2-2
V: TRBV4-1
D: TRBD1
CDR3: CASSQVTGAGELFF
DNA: TGCGCCAGCAGCCAAGTAACAGGGGCCGGGGAGCTGTTTTTT

size: once
J: TRBJ2-1
V: TRBV3-1/TRBV3-2
D: TRBD2
CDR3: CASSRNALADQQFF
DNA: TGTGCCAGCAGCCGAAACGCCCTAGCGGACCAGCAGTTCTTC

size: once
J: TRBJ1-1
V: TRBV27
D: NA
CDR3: CASSSVSFGRVYTEAFF
DNA: TGTGCCAGCAGTTCCGTTTCTTTCGGGAGGGTTTACACTGAAGCTTTCTTT

size: NA
J: TRBJ2-7
V: TRBV10-3
D: TRBD1
CDR3: CAINRGQGDYEQYF
DNA: TGTGCCATCAACAGGGGACAGGGGGACTACGAGCAGTACTTC

size: NA
J: TRBJ1-2
V: TRBV3-1/TRBV3-2
D: NA
CDR3: CASSQGVTDHTF
DNA: TGTGCCAGCAGCCAAGGAGTTACAGACCACACCTTC

size: NA
J: TRBJ2-7
V: TRBV30
D: NA
CDR3: CAWTLPPYEQYF
DNA: TGTGCCTGGACCCTTCCCCCGTACGAGCAGTACTTC

size: NA
J: TRBJ2-7
V: TRBV7-2
D: TRBD1
CDR3: CASSMDRANEQYF
DNA: TGTGCCAGCAGCATGGACAGGGCCAACGAGCAGTACTTC

size: NA
J: TRBJ1-5
V: TRBV24-1
D: NA
CDR3: CATRAPGQDNQPQHF
DNA: TGTGCCACCAGGGCCCCGGGACAAGACAATCAGCCCCAGCATTTT

size: NA
J: TRBJ2-7
V: TRBV28
D: NA
CDR3: CASSLTHLSYEQYF
DNA: TGTGCCAGCAGTTTAACACATCTTTCCTACGAGCAGTACTTC